Presented here are 10 T cell receptor beta chains from one specimen sequenced in a study of CD8 T cells in ankylosing spondylitis. Using its own MiXCR run on the 5' RACE reads, TCRdb lists one record per CDR3 protein. The profile shows roughly 240,000 distinct CDR3 sequences, about 30% of them singletons. Specimen: blood, either unsorted or a sorted T cell fraction (not recorded which). These receptors were collected from a male donor with ankylosing spondylitis or in good health (not recorded which).

V and J are TRBV15 and TRBJ2-7; D ambiguous. The germline V gene has CDR1 LNHNV and CDR2 YYDKDF (reference sequence). Trimming took off 5 bases at V and 3 bases at J, with 11 bases between the two ends. The CDR3 loop spans 13 amino acids. CDR3 coding DNA: TGTGCCACCAGCGGTCCAGGCAACTACGAGCAGTACTTC. As protein: CATSGPGNYEQYF.

V usage is TRBV5-1 and J usage is TRBJ2-3, with TRBD2 identical over 9 bases. The CDR3 runs to 19 residues. V was pared by 0 bases and J by 1 base, with 12 bases of the junction left unmatched. Germline values: CDR1 SGHRS, CDR2 YFSETQ. CDR3 amino acids: CASSLVISGGLGGTDTQYF. Written as DNA, the CDR3 is TGCGCCAGCAGCTTGGTGATTAGCGGGGGCCTCGGGGGCACAGATACGCAGTATTTT. The complete variable domain, with remaining parts taken from reference TRBV5-1 and TRBJ2-3, reads KAGVTQTPRYLIKTRGQQVTLSCSPISGHRSVSWYQQTPGQGLQFLFEYFSETQRNKGNFPGRFSGRQFSNSRSEMNVSTLELGDSALYLCASSLVISGGLGGTDTQYFGPGTRLTVL.

V and J are TRBV28 and TRBJ2-5; D is uncertain. With 5 bases removed from V and 6 bases from J, the gap between germline ends came to 19 bases. The germline gives CDR1 MDHEN, CDR2 SYDVKM. The CDR3 has 15 residues. The CDR3: CASSKLRTITKTQYF. In DNA, the CDR3 is TGTGCCAGCAGTAAACTCCGGACCATCACCAAGACCCAGTACTTC.

This rearrangement joins TRBV5-6 to TRBJ1-2; no firm D call. The CDR3 is 12 amino acids. The V end was cut by 3 bases, the J end by 5 bases, with 8 bases between. From germline, CDR1 is SGHDT and CDR2 YYEEEE. The DNA for the CDR3 is TGTGCCAGCAGCTCATGGTTGTATGGCTACACCTTC. This gives the protein CASSSWLYGYTF. The full variable domain, in which reference TRBV5-6 and TRBJ1-2 provide the parts outside the CDR3, is DAGVTQSPTHLIKTRGQQVTLRCSPKSGHDTVSWYQQALGQGPQFIFQYYEEEERQRGNFPDRFSGHQFPNYSSELNVNALLLGDSALYLCASSSWLYGYTFGSGTRLTVV.

This clonotype came up many times. The rearrangement uses TRBV5-1 and TRBJ2-1; 14 nucleotides agree with TRBD2. This CDR3 is built from 15 residues. Germline lookup yields CDR1 SGHRS and CDR2 YFSETQ. V dropped 4 bases and J dropped 10; count of bases not matched to a gene: 7. The CDR3 sequence is CASSETSGGAREQFF. CDR3 sequence (DNA): TGCGCCAGCAGCGAGACTAGCGGGGGGGCGAGGGAGCAGTTCTTC. The complete variable domain, with remaining parts taken from reference TRBV5-1 and TRBJ2-1, reads KAGVTQTPRYLIKTRGQQVTLSCSPISGHRSVSWYQQTPGQGLQFLFEYFSETQRNKGNFPGRFSGRQFSNSRSEMNVSTLELGDSALYLCASSETSGGAREQFFGPGTRLTVL.

The chain employs TRBV20-1 and TRBJ1-1, with D hard to call. V was shortened by 5 bases and J by 4 bases, with 14 bases between the two germline ends. CDR1 DFQATT and CDR2 SNEGSKA come from the germline V gene (reference sequence). There are 13 residues in the CDR3. This CDR3 is CSASGPPGTEAFF. For the CDR3, the DNA is TGCAGTGCTTCGGGCCCCCCGGGCACTGAAGCTTTCTTT.

This clonotype was counted between two and nine times. The chain couples TRBV29-1 to TRBJ2-5, with a possible D match to TRBD1 (5 bases). The CDR3 is 15 residues long. In germline, CDR1 is SQVTM, CDR2 ANQGSEA. Trimming stripped 3 bases from V and 2 bases from J, with 16 bases between. CDR3 bases: TGCAGCGTTGAGGGGCGGATAGACGATCAAGAGACCCAGTACTTC. This codes for CSVEGRIDDQETQYF.

The gene calls are TRBV25-1 and TRBJ2-5; D uncertain. Trimming cost V 5 bases and J 5 bases, with 12 bases left between them. This CDR3 is built from 13 residues. Germline V gene data show CDR1 as MGHDK and CDR2 as SYGVNS. The CDR3 loop reads CASSLHLGETQYF. The CDR3 nucleotides read TGTGCCAGCAGTCTCCACCTGGGTGAGACCCAGTACTTC.

A few counts support this clonotype. The CDR3 spells CASSLARLSLSRDRDNEQFF. For the CDR3, the DNA is TGTGCCAGCAGCTTAGCGCGTCTATCCCTCAGCCGGGACAGAGACAATGAGCAGTTCTTC. V and J are TRBV7-8 and TRBJ2-1; 7 bases are shared with TRBD1. Germline loops: CDR1 SGHVS, CDR2 FQNEAQ. The CDR3 sequence is 20 residues long. The V segment lost 0 bases and the J segment 5 bases; nucleotides outside the gene matches: 19.

The chain employs TRBV6-1 and TRBJ1-1, with TRBD1 identical over 10 bases. From germline, CDR1 is MNHNS and CDR2 SASEGT. The ends lost 5 bases at V and 6 bases at J; junction bases unmatched: 9. This CDR3 has 15 residues. The CDR3, as DNA: TGTGCCAGCAGTCCCCAGGGACAGGGGTACCCTGAAGCTTTCTTT. Amino acid sequence: CASSPQGQGYPEAFF.